This TCR beta chain was retrieved from a study of blood T cell repertoires in COVID-19 (TCRdb year 2020). At the level of the whole study: Samples covering the acute and convalescent phases of COVID-19 were provided by collaborators in the United States, Italy and Spain. The samples were drawn from the first 160 participants of the ongoing ImmuneRACE study and from 1,254 subjects provided by 6 global collaborators. The dataset comprised deeply sampled blood TCRbeta repertoires from subjects exposed to, actively infected with, or recovered from COVID-19. A de-identified subject ID, COVID-19 status, age in years and sex were almost always included in the sample metadata. A freely available public database, intended as a resource for researchers studying the immune response to SARS-CoV-2, is where the repertoires were released. Where available, HLA class I and class II types were taken from metadata supplied by the sample provider and were not determined by assay-based typing. The prospective study material was composed of cDNA or gDNA derived from T cells, B-cell-depleted T cells, or PBMCs.

In the prospective study, participants were about 18 to 95 years old, resided in approximately 22 geographic areas of the United States, and were enrolled through a virtual design. In the prospective study, participants were assigned to cohorts based on the clinical history participants reported in a screening survey and a study questionnaire. For ImmuneRACE Cohort 3, a participant was defined as recovered based on two consecutive negative NP/OP PCR tests, clearance by a healthcare professional, or resolution of symptoms. Each participant in the prospective study had whole blood, serum and a nasopharyngeal or oropharyngeal swab collected by mobile phlebotomists. Participants in the prospective study had the option to provide additional blood draws and questionnaires over an approximately 2-month period. Prospective study blood samples were shipped either frozen or at room temperature before DNA extraction.

What the authors observed across the whole study: The quantity of clinical and demographic metadata differed by source and by participant and was supplied without curation.

TCRbeta CDR3 regions were amplified from genomic DNA using the immunoSEQ Assay, a bias-controlled multiplex PCR. Turning to the authors' computational methods: The number of nucleated cells in each sample was estimated by amplification of reference gene primers within the assay. Sequence reads were collapsed and filtered to measure the absolute abundance of every unique TCRbeta CDR3 rearrangement. Productive Simpson clonality was computed per sample as the square root of Simpson's diversity index over productive rearrangements. TCRdb carries this immuneACCESS record with in-frame sequences only. Its versions omit some clonotypes, under half of them owing to an unresolved V gene in the studies checked, with the rest unexplained. The V and J calls and clone size come from that table; D and trimming were worked out from the DNA. This sample comprises 330,000 or so clones, roughly 87% of them detected only once. Of the sample, 2.5% to 3.5% is held by the ten largest clones.

Notes on this clone: The specificity of this receptor is unknown. No much larger clonotype is one base removed from it; base qualities were not supplied.

The CDR3, cysteine through phenylalanine, is 15 amino acids long. Of the read, only the CDR3 DNA is kept; its 45 bases are in frame from base 1. V is cut by 2 bases and J by 0 bases, and the space between the germline ends is 7 bases. CDR1 SNHLY and CDR2 FYNNEI are derived from the germline V gene. The sample comprised PBMCs or T cells enriched from blood (not recorded which). The sequence is built from TRBV2 and TRBJ1-4; no D segment can be confidently identified. The sequence came from a woman aged 30 to 39 who had recovered from COVID-19. The nucleotide sequence is TGTGCCAGCAGTGAATATACAGCAACTAATGAAAAACTGTTTTTT. This codes for CASSEYTATNEKLFF.